This TCR beta chain is drawn from a study of CD4 T cells in relation to SARS-CoV-2 and coronaviruses. Study details: ViraFEST: approximately 10-day antigen culture of PBMCs, then TCR beta CDR3 sequencing.

Concerning this clone: Its antigen is unknown.

V was trimmed by 6 bases and J by 8 bases, leaving 16 bases between them. The CDR3 is made up of 14 amino acids. Germline loops: CDR1 SGHVS, CDR2 FQNEAQ. Unexposed donor CD4+ T cells date from about 2011-2019, before the COVID-19 pandemic. After less than 11 days of culture, CD4+ T cells were isolated. Each well had 1.5 million to 2.5 million PBMCs in about 5% human AB serum with IL-2. The repertoire was sequenced with immunoSEQ multiplex PCR; TCRdb's copy has only in-frame clones and lacks some. Found here are around 23,000 clones, around 76% of them singletons; the top ten hold more than 14%. The chain couples TRBV7-8 to TRBJ1-4, with D tentatively TRBD1 (5 bases). The sequenced sample consisted of CD4+ T cells from PBMCs, cultured in vitro. This TCR came from a human donor in good health. This CDR3 is CASSVGARGEKLFF. The CDR3 DNA is TGTGCCAGCAGTGTAGGGGCGCGTGGGGAAAAACTGTTTTTT.